This entry lists 26 T cell receptor beta chains sequenced from one sample in a study of T cells after yellow fever vaccination. A single record per CDR3 protein comes from TCRdb applying MiXCR to the 5' RACE reads. The profile shows a few hundred thousand distinct CDR3 sequences, roughly 17% of them singletons. Sequencing used PBMCs, obtained around 5 days after the first yellow fever vaccination. The receptors originated from a man aged 18 to 29 who received the YFV17D yellow fever vaccine.

The chain recombines TRBV20-1 with TRBJ1-1, with D possibly matching TRBD1 (6 bases). This CDR3 spans 12 amino acids. Germline CDR1 is DFQATT and CDR2 is SNEGSKA (reference sequence). V lost 1 base and J lost 11, with 14 bases in between. CDR3 region: CSARVKGGVAFF. Written as DNA, the CDR3 is TGCAGTGCTAGAGTAAAGGGGGGGGTGGCTTTCTTT.

The table lists this clonotype with many counts. This chain uses TRBV20-1 with TRBJ2-3; maybe TRBD2 (5 bases). The CDR3 spans 12 residues. Germline V CDR1 and CDR2: DFQATT, SNEGSKA (reference sequence). Trimming shortened V by 5 bases and J by 6 bases, and 12 bases separated the two germline ends. The CDR3 DNA follows: TGCAGTGCTCCCGGACCGGGGGATACGCAGTATTTT. Amino acids: CSAPGPGDTQYF.

This chain links TRBV7-9 with TRBJ1-1, with a possible D match to TRBD1 (6 bases). The V and J ends lost 1 base and 6 bases respectively, with 15 bases between them. There are 15 residues in the CDR3. Germline-derived CDR1 and CDR2 are SEHNR and FQNEAQ (reference sequence). The CDR3 protein is CASSLGIGGASEAFF. CDR3 DNA sequence: TGTGCCAGCAGCTTAGGTATAGGGGGAGCTTCTGAAGCTTTCTTT.

The chain is built from TRBV30 and TRBJ2-5; D ambiguous. CDR3 size: 12 residues. Germline V gene lookup returns CDR1 GTSNPN and CDR2 SVGIG (reference sequence). V lost 4 bases and J 1 base, leaving 7 bases between the germline ends. CDR3 residues: CAWTRVQETQYF. The CDR3 coding sequence is TGTGCCTGGACCCGGGTCCAAGAGACCCAGTACTTC.

This clonotype occurred a few times. The rearrangement joins TRBV2 to TRBJ1-1, with a weak D call TRBD1 (6 bases). V was shortened by 7 bases and J by 11 bases, with 17 bases between the two germline ends. Germline V CDR1 and CDR2: SNHLY, FYNNEI. This CDR3 is 12 amino acids long. CDR3 nucleotides: TGTGCCAGCACTGGGAGTACAGGGCGGGCTTTCTTT. It yields the protein CASTGSTGRAFF.

The chain employs TRBV11-2 and TRBJ1-6; the D gene is possibly TRBD1 (6 bases). The CDR3 length is 18 residues. The V end lost 4 bases, the J end lost 10 bases, and 26 bases lay between the germline ends. In germline, CDR1 is SGHAT, CDR2 FQNNGV. The CDR3 DNA follows: TGTGCCAGCAGCTCATACGCCCCACAGGGAGGATTTAAGTCACCCCTCCACTTT. This encodes CASSSYAPQGGFKSPLHF.

The rearrangement links TRBV25-1 to TRBJ2-1; D unclear. Per germline, CDR1 MGHDK and CDR2 SYGVNS. The CDR3 spans 17 residues. V dropped 2 bases and J dropped 1 base, with 15 bases sitting between them. The CDR3 DNA reads TGTGCCAGCAGTGAAGGGTTATACGCCGCGTCCTACAATGAGCAGTTCTTC. Its translation is CASSEGLYAASYNEQFF.

This clonotype was seen at least ten times. The CDR3 loop is CASSLAGTGGAAGELFF. The CDR3 nucleotides are TGTGCCAGCAGCTTGGCAGGGACAGGGGGCGCGGCCGGGGAGCTGTTTTTT. V is TRBV5-4 and J is TRBJ2-2, with 12 bases that match TRBD1. CDR1 is SGHNT, CDR2 YYREEE, per germline (reference sequence). The ends lost 0 bases at V and 6 bases at J; junction bases unmatched: 6. The CDR3 consists of 17 residues. The full variable domain, in which reference TRBV5-4 and TRBJ2-2 provide the parts outside the CDR3, is ETGVTQSPTHLIKTRGQQVTLRCSSQSGHNTVSWYQQALGQGPQFIFQYYREEENGRGNFPPRFSGLQFPNYSSELNVNALELDDSALYLCASSLAGTGGAAGELFFGEGSRLTVL.

V is TRBV18 and J is TRBJ2-2; a weak D match, TRBD1 (5 bases). The V and J ends lost 6 bases and 5 bases respectively, with 16 bases between them. Looked up from germline, CDR1 is KGHSH and CDR2 is LQKENI. CDR3 size: 15 residues. The CDR3, as DNA: TGTGCCAGCTCTTTAGACAGACAAAAGACCGGGGAGCTGTTTTTT. Translated: CASSLDRQKTGELFF.

A few counts support this clonotype. The V call is TRBV5-1, the J call TRBJ2-7; 9 nucleotides agree with TRBD1. This CDR3 comprises 14 residues. V was clipped by 7 bases and J by 5 bases; unmatched bases: 10. Germline V gene sequence: CDR1 SGHRS, CDR2 YFSETQ. The CDR3 region is CASGPTGGNHEQYF. For the CDR3, the DNA is TGCGCCAGCGGACCTACAGGGGGCAACCACGAGCAGTACTTC.

The chain carries TRBV4-1 and TRBJ2-2, with D perhaps matching TRBD1 or TRBD2 (6 bases each). The germline V and J ends were trimmed by 5 bases and 6 bases, with 16 bases remaining between them. This CDR3 has 15 residues. Germline lookup yields CDR1 MGHRA and CDR2 YSYEKL. The CDR3 reads CASSRGASWPGELFF. In DNA form, the CDR3 reads TGCGCCAGCAGCAGGGGGGCTAGTTGGCCCGGGGAGCTGTTTTTT.

This clonotype was detected only once. The chain carries TRBV2 and TRBJ1-5; 8 positions agree with TRBD1. This CDR3 spans 13 amino acids. The germline V gene encodes CDR1 SNHLY and CDR2 FYNNEI. The CDR3 bases are TGTGACAGGGGGGGTGAGACCAATCAGCCCCAGCATTTT. The encoded protein is CDRGGETNQPQHF.

This clonotype was found a few times. This chain connects TRBV25-1 to TRBJ2-2; the match to TRBD1 covers 11 bases. Trimming removed 1 base from V and 6 bases from J; junction bases left unmatched: 10. Per the germline V gene, CDR1 is MGHDK and CDR2 is SYGVNS. The CDR3 runs 18 residues. CDR3 nucleotides: TGTGCCAGCAGTGAATTCGGACAGGGGGCTCGGCTAGCCGGGGAGCTGTTTTTT. Its translation: CASSEFGQGARLAGELFF.

In its sample, this clonotype was seen a few times. The V call is TRBV18, the J call TRBJ2-3; D is unclear. Germline V gene sequence: CDR1 KGHSH, CDR2 LQKENI. This CDR3 spans 17 amino acids. V was pared by 2 bases and J by 2 bases, with 17 bases between. The DNA for the CDR3 is TGTGCCAGCTCACCATTCTCCCGCAGGAGAGACACAGATACGCAGTATTTT. As protein: CASSPFSRRRDTDTQYF.

The chain couples TRBV14 to TRBJ2-2, with 8 bases fitting TRBD2. The CDR3 runs 19 residues. Germline V gene data show CDR1 as SGHDN and CDR2 as FVKESK. Trimming took 2 bases from V and 3 from J; bases not matched to a gene: 14. The CDR3 region is CASSQLLQASGSYTGELFF. The CDR3 DNA sequence: TGTGCCAGCAGCCAACTCCTGCAGGCTAGCGGGTCATACACCGGGGAGCTGTTTTTT.

V and J are TRBV10-2 and TRBJ2-3, with D unclear. The V and J ends lost 6 bases and 4 bases respectively, with 2 bases between them. CDR3 length: 10 residues. Germline loops: CDR1 WSHSY, CDR2 SAAADI. DNA of the CDR3: TGCGCCAGCAGAGCAGATACGCAGTATTTT. Amino acids: CASRADTQYF.

This clonotype was seen more than once but under ten times. The chain is built from TRBV20-1 and TRBJ1-2, with 11 bases matching TRBD1. Germline CDR1 and CDR2: DFQATT and SNEGSKA (reference sequence). This CDR3 is built from 14 residues. J was trimmed by 8 bases and V by 6 bases; bases with no gene match: 11. CDR3 in amino acids: CSAPGQGALGGYTF. For the CDR3, the DNA is TGCAGTGCCCCTGGACAGGGGGCTCTTGGGGGCTACACCTTC.

In its sample, this clonotype was seen a few times. This chain joins TRBV6-2 or TRBV6-3 and TRBJ2-1; TRBD1 might be the D (6 bases). This CDR3 spans 11 amino acids. Germline CDR1 and CDR2: MNHEY and SVGEGT. V lost 6 bases and J lost 9, with 9 bases in between. The CDR3 DNA is TGTGCCAGCAGATGGGGGCGTGAGCAGTTCTTC. Translation gives CASRWGREQFF.

The chain combines TRBV2 with TRBJ1-5, with a possible D match to TRBD1 (6 bases). CDR1 SNHLY and CDR2 FYNNEI come from the germline V gene. This CDR3 has 14 residues. Trimming pared 3 bases from V and 3 bases from J, leaving 9 bases between. The DNA for the CDR3 is TGTGCCAGCAGTGAGGACAGAAACAATCAGCCCCAGCATTTT. As protein: CASSEDRNNQPQHF. Looking up the rest from reference TRBV2 and TRBJ1-5 gives the full variable domain: EPEVTQTPSHQVTQMGQEVILRCVPISNHLYFYWYRQILGQKVEFLVSFYNNEISEKSEIFDDQFSVERPDGSNFTLKIRSTKLEDSAMYFCASSEDRNNQPQHFGDGTRLSIL.

The CDR3 is CASSFGPTYEQYF. In DNA form, the CDR3 reads TGTGCCAGCAGTTTCGGGCCCACTTACGAGCAGTACTTC. The chain recombines TRBV7-2 with TRBJ2-7, with D uncertain. Trimming cost V 6 bases and J 4 bases, with 13 bases left between them. CDR3 size: 13 residues. The germline V gene has CDR1 SGHTA and CDR2 FQGNSA.

The chain joins TRBV19 to TRBJ1-3; 9 bases match TRBD1. The trim removed 10 bases at V and 4 bases at J, leaving 11 bases unmatched. This CDR3 has 15 residues. Per the germline V gene, CDR1 is LNHDA and CDR2 is SQIVND (reference sequence). The CDR3 protein is CATGPGQGSGNTIYF. The CDR3 DNA is TGTGCCACCGGACCGGGACAGGGTTCCGGAAACACCATATATTTT. Based on the CDR3 plus reference TRBV19 and TRBJ1-3, the full variable domain is DGGITQSPKYLFRKEGQNVTLSCEQNLNHDAMYWYRQDPGQGLRLIYYSQIVNDFQKGDIAEGYSVSREKKESFPLTVTSAQKNPTAFYLCATGPGQGSGNTIYFGEGSWLTVV.

This clonotype showed up many times. This chain links TRBV6-2 or TRBV6-3 with TRBJ1-1; D might be TRBD1 (6 bases). V gave up 4 bases and J gave up 7 bases, with 10 bases separating them. The CDR3 runs to 12 residues. Germline CDR1 is MNHEY and CDR2 is SVGEGT. CDR3: CASSWGAGEAFF. DNA of the CDR3: TGTGCCAGCAGTTGGGGGGCCGGTGAAGCTTTCTTT.

This clonotype was seen only a few times. V and J are TRBV6-2 or TRBV6-3 and TRBJ2-1, with D maybe TRBD2 (5 bases). This CDR3 contains 19 residues. The V gene's germline CDR1 is MNHEY and CDR2 SVGEGT. Trimming cost V 2 bases and J 0 bases, with 20 bases left between them. The DNA for the CDR3 is TGTGCCAGCAGTTACCTCCTACCCGAGGGTCGACTCTCCTACAATGAGCAGTTCTTC. Protein product: CASSYLLPEGRLSYNEQFF.

In this sample, this clonotype turned up a few times. The J gene is TRBJ1-2, the V gene TRBV20-1, with D possibly TRBD1 on 6 matching bases. Trimming stripped 2 bases from V and 4 bases from J, with 14 bases between. Germline lookup yields CDR1 DFQATT and CDR2 SNEGSKA (reference sequence). This CDR3 is built from 14 residues. The CDR3: CSARTGFVAYGYTF. CDR3 in DNA: TGCAGTGCTAGAACAGGGTTCGTGGCCTATGGCTACACCTTC.

This clonotype was seen a handful of times. This rearrangement joins TRBV14 to TRBJ1-3; the D is unclear. Germline values: CDR1 SGHDN, CDR2 FVKESK. Trimming took 4 bases from V and 0 from J, leaving 13 bases between them. The CDR3 is made up of 16 amino acids. The CDR3 protein is CASSPNGPLSGNTIYF. As DNA, the CDR3 is TGTGCCAGCAGCCCCAACGGGCCCCTCTCTGGAAACACCATATATTTT.

The chain carries TRBV6-2 or TRBV6-3 and TRBJ2-3, with a tentative D call TRBD2 (5 bases). Germline V gives CDR1 MNHEY, CDR2 SVGEGT. Trimming shortened V by 4 bases and J by 3 bases, and 20 bases separated the two germline ends. This CDR3 has 17 amino acids. The CDR3: CASSFGRLRSWTDTQYF. The DNA for the CDR3 is TGTGCCAGCAGTTTTGGTCGACTAAGATCCTGGACAGATACGCAGTATTTT.